This TCR beta chain was found in a study of beta chain features in type 1 diabetes. Background on the study: Examined across all samples were around 110 million sorted cells.

Turning to this clone: The target antigen is unknown.

The CDR3 is 15 residues long. V lost 1 base and J 0 bases, leaving 12 bases between the germline ends. Germline V gives CDR1 SQVTM, CDR2 ANQGSEA. Whole-study results and caveats: Insertions were fewer and deletions more numerous at VDJ junctions in type 1 diabetes patients. A closer apparent resemblance between naive, central memory and Treg TCRB repertoires was seen in patients than in healthy donors. In every one of the four CD4+ subsets, TCRB CDR3s were moderately but significantly shorter in Type 1 diabetes patients.

Sorted populations all exceeded 95% purity. As every portion of the isolated RNA was reverse transcribed, the sequencing read expressed TCRB transcripts. Using immunoSEQ multiplex PCR, the repertoire was profiled, and TCRdb retains in-frame clones only, with some absent. In the table there are hundreds of thousands of clones, more than 13% of which are singletons. V is TRBV29-1 and J is TRBJ1-1; D is unresolved. Sequencing was carried out using naive CD4+ T cells from blood. The TCR comes from a man aged 18 to 29 with type 1 diabetes. CDR3 region: CSVEGVGNMNTEAFF. CDR3 DNA: TGCAGCGTTGAAGGCGTTGGGAACATGAACACTGAAGCTTTCTTT.